Reported below is one T cell receptor (beta chain). For sequencing, patients were chosen who had shown expansion of CD8+CD57+ cells by flow cytometry. There are 12 residues in the CDR3. Trimming stripped 3 bases from V and 14 bases from J, with 19 bases between. In germline, CDR1 is DFQATT, CDR2 SNEGSKA (reference sequence). Genomic DNA constituted the template upon which TCR beta VDJ and CDR3 profiling was performed. In TCRdb, the reads were re-called with MiXCR into one record per CDR3 protein. This sample has fewer than 200,000 distinct CDR3 sequences, with over 70% found just once. This record comes from a study of CD8+CD57+ T cells in acquired aplastic anemia.

This chain joins TRBV20-1 and TRBJ1-2; the D gene is possibly TRBD1 (6 bases). Sample: sorted CD4+, CD8+, or CD8+CD57+ T cells (not recorded which) from PBMCs. The source is a human donor with aplastic anemia. CDR3 sequence (DNA): TGCAGTGCTAGGAGTCTTGACAGGCACAATACCTTC. This codes for CSARSLDRHNTF.